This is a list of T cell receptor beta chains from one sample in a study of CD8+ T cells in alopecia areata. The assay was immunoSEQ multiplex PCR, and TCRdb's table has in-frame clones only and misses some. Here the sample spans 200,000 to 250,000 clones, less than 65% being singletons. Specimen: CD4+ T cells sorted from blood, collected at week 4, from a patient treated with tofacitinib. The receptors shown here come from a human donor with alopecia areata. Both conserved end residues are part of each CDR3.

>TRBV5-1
CASSLGYGYTF
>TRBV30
CAWSRDRSYEQYF
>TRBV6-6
CASKITPDIGRPPLHF
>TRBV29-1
CSPRWGNLTGNIQYF
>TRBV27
CASSYLQGNNEQFF
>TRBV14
CASSQSGRGGFGTQYF
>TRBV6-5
CASSYQADLGGTQYF
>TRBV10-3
CAISDRVSCEQYF
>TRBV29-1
CSVEERLANYGYTF
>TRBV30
CASRLNTEAFF
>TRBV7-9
CASSAPHGMSDTQYF
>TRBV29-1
CSVGGQLTEAFF
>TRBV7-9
CASTSGTASSPLHF
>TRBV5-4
CASSPDRGYGYTF
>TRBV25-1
CASSETGAKDIQYF
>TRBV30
CAWSASPEQYF
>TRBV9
CASSGWGAGGNYGYTF
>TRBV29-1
CSALQDTSYEQYF
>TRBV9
CASSVGTGVPETQYF
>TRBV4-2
CASSQGMNTEAFF
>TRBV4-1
CASSQDSRQPQHF
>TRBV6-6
CASTATGGNQPQHF
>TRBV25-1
CAGGGQGNSPLHF